Below, 20 T cell receptor beta chains from the same sample are listed, as sequenced in a study of identical twins. From the 5' RACE reads, TCRdb called clonotypes with MiXCR, one entry per CDR3 protein. The sample consists of approximately 670,000 distinct CDR3 sequences, around 5.7% of them appearing once. Sequenced sample: naive T cells sorted from blood. All receptors derive from a man between 18 and 35 years old in good health.

This clonotype was picked up many times. V and J are TRBV3-1 and TRBJ2-7; D possibly corresponds to TRBD2 (5 bases). CDR1 LGHDT and CDR2 YNNKEL come from the germline V gene (reference sequence). The V and J ends lost 1 base and 3 bases respectively, with 10 bases between them. The CDR3 consists of 14 residues. This CDR3 is CASSQAGNLYEQYF. Written as DNA, the CDR3 is TGTGCCAGCAGCCAAGCCGGGAACCTCTACGAGCAGTACTTC.

This clonotype was seen ten or more times. The chain recombines TRBV12-3 or TRBV12-4 with TRBJ2-4; D gene uncertain. The CDR3 loop spans 14 amino acids. Trimming left V 3 bases short and J 5 bases short, with 11 bases between. In nucleotides, the CDR3 is TGTGCCAGCAGTTTGTCCAGGAACCAAAACATTCAGTACTTC. As protein: CASSLSRNQNIQYF.

This clonotype occurred a few times. This chain uses TRBV20-1 with TRBJ2-7; D is tentatively TRBD1 or TRBD2 (5 bases each). Germline lookup yields CDR1 DFQATT and CDR2 SNEGSKA (reference sequence). V was clipped by 0 bases and J by 9 bases, with 12 bases between them. The CDR3 is 12 amino acids. CDR3 bases: TGCAGTGCTAGAGATTTGGGGGTGGGGCAGTACGTC. This sequence encodes CSARDLGVGQYV.

The rearrangement joins TRBV29-1 to TRBJ1-2; perhaps TRBD1 as D (5 bases). V was shortened by 5 bases and J by 3 bases, with 13 bases between the two germline ends. Germline CDR1 is SQVTM and CDR2 is ANQGSEA. The CDR3 length is 13 residues. The CDR3 here is CSVQLGGDYGYTF. CDR3 DNA: TGCAGCGTTCAGTTGGGGGGTGACTATGGCTACACCTTC.

This chain joins TRBV5-1 and TRBJ2-1; the match to TRBD2 covers 11 bases. CDR3 size: 15 residues. Germline-derived CDR1 and CDR2 are SGHRS and YFSETQ. V dropped 4 bases and J dropped 6; count of bases not matched to a gene: 6. CDR3: CASSPDLAGGNEQFF. In DNA form, the CDR3 reads TGCGCCAGCAGCCCAGACCTAGCGGGAGGCAATGAGCAGTTCTTC.

This clonotype was seen many times. The CDR3 is CASSESARNTEAFF. CDR3 sequence (DNA): TGTGCCAGCAGTGAATCAGCTCGGAACACTGAAGCTTTCTTT. The rearrangement joins TRBV6-1 to TRBJ1-1; D remains unclear. Germline V gives CDR1 MNHNS, CDR2 SASEGT. The CDR3 has 14 residues. V was clipped by 2 bases and J by 1 base, with 8 bases between them.

This clonotype was seen a few times. The genes are TRBV4-1 and TRBJ2-5, with D possibly TRBD1 on 5 matching bases. V was pared by 0 bases and J by 2 bases, with 10 bases between. The CDR3 length is 15 residues. Germline lookup yields CDR1 MGHRA and CDR2 YSYEKL. The CDR3 DNA is TGCGCCAGCAGCCAAGACAGGGTTGGGCAAGAGACCCAGTACTTC. Its protein product is CASSQDRVGQETQYF.

The gene calls are TRBV29-1 and TRBJ1-2; D may be TRBD1 (6 bases). Germline CDR1 is SQVTM and CDR2 is ANQGSEA. The CDR3 has 12 amino acids. V was clipped by 4 bases and J by 4 bases, with 10 bases between them. The CDR3 DNA reads TGCAGCGTTGTGGACAGACTCTATGGCTACACCTTC. Translated, it gives CSVVDRLYGYTF.

This clonotype was seen many times. V usage is TRBV24-1 and J usage is TRBJ2-1; D unclear. Trimming removed 5 bases from V and 0 bases from J, with 19 bases in between. Germline loops: CDR1 KGHDR, CDR2 SFDVKD. CDR3 size: 18 residues. The CDR3 region is CATSGPTPRYHSYNEQFF. DNA for the CDR3: TGTGCCACCAGTGGTCCGACTCCGCGGTACCACTCCTACAATGAGCAGTTCTTC.

This clonotype was seen at least ten times. The chain uses TRBV20-1 and TRBJ2-3; 9 bases map to TRBD2. This CDR3 has 20 residues. Looked up from germline, CDR1 is DFQATT and CDR2 is SNEGSKA (reference sequence). The ends lost 0 bases at V and 2 bases at J; junction bases unmatched: 18. Written as DNA, the CDR3 is TGCAGTGCTAGAGATCGGTCAACCCCATCGAGGACTAGCGACACAGATACGCAGTATTTT. Its translation: CSARDRSTPSRTSDTDTQYF.

This clonotype was counted many times. The CDR3 DNA sequence: TGCAGCGTTGCATACCTAGCGCGCGAGCAGTTCTTC. Amino acids: CSVAYLAREQFF. The V and J genes are TRBV29-1 and TRBJ2-1; weak D call: TRBD2 (6 bases). The V end lost 4 bases, the J end lost 10 bases, and 14 bases lay between the germline ends. Looked up from germline, CDR1 is SQVTM and CDR2 is ANQGSEA. The CDR3 loop spans 12 amino acids.

Ten or more counts support this clonotype. The chain carries TRBV3-1 and TRBJ1-1; a possible D gene is TRBD1 (5 bases). The CDR3 sequence is 13 residues long. With 0 bases removed from V and 11 bases from J, the gap between germline ends came to 13 bases. The germline CDR1 and CDR2 sequences are LGHDT and YNNKEL (reference sequence). The CDR3 DNA reads TGTGCCAGCAGCCAAGACGACAGAATGGATGCTTTCTTT. It is translated as CASSQDDRMDAFF.

The rearrangement joins TRBV7-9 to TRBJ2-5; tentative D call: TRBD1 (5 bases). Looked up from germline, CDR1 is SEHNR and CDR2 is FQNEAQ (reference sequence). The V gene lost 2 bases and the J gene lost 1 base, with 11 bases spanning the gap. The CDR3 spans 15 residues. CDR3 residues: CASSLRQSRQETQYF. The CDR3 DNA reads as TGTGCCAGCAGCTTACGACAGTCCCGCCAAGAGACCCAGTACTTC.

There are many counts of this clonotype. The rearrangement joins TRBV10-3 to TRBJ2-1, with 11 bases that match TRBD2. Germline CDR1 ENHRY, CDR2 SYGVKD. V shed 2 bases and J 8 bases; nucleotides not matched to a gene: 11. This CDR3 comprises 17 residues. The CDR3 nucleotides read TGTGCCATCAGTGAGCCCCTTGGGCTAGCGGGAGGAGATGAGCAGTTCTTC. This sequence encodes CAISEPLGLAGGDEQFF.

This clonotype was found many times. This chain uses TRBV10-3 with TRBJ1-4; D unresolved. CDR3 size: 14 residues. Germline V gene sequence: CDR1 ENHRY, CDR2 SYGVKD. Trimming took 2 bases from V and 8 from J, leaving 12 bases between them. CDR3 sequence reads: CAISEPPMGEKLFF. In DNA form, the CDR3 reads TGTGCCATCAGTGAGCCGCCTATGGGGGAAAAACTGTTTTTT.

This clonotype showed up many times. The chain carries TRBV28 and TRBJ2-7; 7 bases match TRBD1. This CDR3 has 14 residues. The V gene end was trimmed by 4 bases and the J gene end by 4 bases; junction bases not matched to a gene: 7. Germline CDR1 reads MDHEN; CDR2 reads SYDVKM. The CDR3 bases are TGTGCCAGCAGTTCACCAGGGGGAAGTTACGAGCAGTACTTC. Translated, it gives CASSSPGGSYEQYF.

This clonotype was recorded many times. The chain has TRBV20-1 and TRBJ1-4; D gene uncertain. This CDR3 has 15 residues. V lost 0 bases, J lost 3 bases, and 11 bases lay in between. The germline gives CDR1 DFQATT, CDR2 SNEGSKA (reference sequence). The DNA of the CDR3 is TGCAGTGCTAGAGATGGGTGGGCAGCTAATGAAAAACTGTTTTTT. It is translated as CSARDGWAANEKLFF.

The table lists this clonotype with a few counts. The chain uses TRBV19 and TRBJ2-1, with D maybe TRBD2 (5 bases). Germline lookup yields CDR1 LNHDA and CDR2 SQIVND (reference sequence). The CDR3 covers 15 residues. V was clipped by 5 bases and J by 2 bases, with 13 bases between them. CDR3 nucleotide sequence: TGTGCCAGTAGTCCCCCCGGGGTAGCCTACAATGAGCAGTTCTTC. This translates into CASSPPGVAYNEQFF.

In its sample, this clonotype was seen many times. The chain recombines TRBV6-1 with TRBJ2-1; TRBD2 agrees at 16 bases. CDR1 is MNHNS, CDR2 SASEGT, per germline. With 7 bases clipped from V and 6 bases from J, the junction kept 6 bases outside the gene matches. CDR3 size: 16 residues. In nucleotides, the CDR3 is TGTGCCAGCAAGCCCGGGACTAGCGGGAGGGCCAATGAGCAGTTCTTC. Translation gives CASKPGTSGRANEQFF.

The gene calls are TRBV6-1 and TRBJ2-1; 10 nucleotides match TRBD2. Germline V gene data show CDR1 as MNHNS and CDR2 as SASEGT. The J segment lost 4 bases and the V segment lost 6 bases, leaving 9 bases of the junction unmatched. The CDR3 covers 16 residues. The CDR3, as DNA: TGTGCCAGCAGCAAAACCTGGACTAGCGGTTACAATGAGCAGTTCTTC. This translates into CASSKTWTSGYNEQFF.